This entry describes one T cell receptor (beta chain). The antigen remains unidentified. This entry is derived from a study of shared clonotypes between healthy human individuals. Whole-study findings and limits: Only blood underwent sampling, and tissue repertoires likely differ.

The length of the CDR3 is 14 residues. Germline V gene lookup returns CDR1 MNHEY and CDR2 SVGAGI. The trim removed 6 bases at V and 8 bases at J, leaving 10 bases unmatched. Method: immunoSEQ multiplex PCR; TCRdb's copy keeps in-frame clones and lacks some. The data hold roughly 2 million clones, with 90% to 97% observed a single time. This clonotype originated in a man younger than 30 in good health. The genes are TRBV6-5 and TRBJ1-2; 9 positions match TRBD1. The sequenced sample was naive CD4+ T cells sorted from blood. Subset: CD45RA+ positively selected. The CDR3 region is CASRRETGGYGYTF. CDR3 nucleotides: TGTGCCAGCAGACGCGAGACAGGGGGTTACGGCTACACCTTC.